This TCR beta chain comes out of a study of cytomegalovirus exposure and HLA in healthy donors. Background on the study: 81% of some 390 genotyped donors fell in the Caucasian-associated ancestry cluster. Study-level results: A highly shared variant cluster was judged a likely technical artifact. V- and J-gene trimming in TCR beta was tied to a missense DCLRE1C variant by an analysis performed later.

A remark on this clone: Antigen specificity is unknown.

PCR was performed using 60 Vbeta and 13 Jbeta primers. The repertoire was sequenced with immunoSEQ multiplex PCR; TCRdb's copy has only in-frame clones and lacks some. This sample has about 230,000 clones, with almost 85% found just once. Sequenced material: PBMCs. This TCR was recovered from a woman aged 40 to 49 in good health and CMV-seronegative.

CDR3 DNA: TGTGCCAGCAGTTCCCGACTAGCGGGGGGTGGAAACATTCAGTACTTC. Translating gives CASSSRLAGGGNIQYF. The rearrangement uses TRBV28 and TRBJ2-4; 13 nucleotides align to TRBD2. Germline V lookup: CDR1 MDHEN, CDR2 SYDVKM. The CDR3 loop spans 16 amino acids. With 4 bases clipped from V and 6 bases from J, the junction kept 6 bases outside the gene matches.